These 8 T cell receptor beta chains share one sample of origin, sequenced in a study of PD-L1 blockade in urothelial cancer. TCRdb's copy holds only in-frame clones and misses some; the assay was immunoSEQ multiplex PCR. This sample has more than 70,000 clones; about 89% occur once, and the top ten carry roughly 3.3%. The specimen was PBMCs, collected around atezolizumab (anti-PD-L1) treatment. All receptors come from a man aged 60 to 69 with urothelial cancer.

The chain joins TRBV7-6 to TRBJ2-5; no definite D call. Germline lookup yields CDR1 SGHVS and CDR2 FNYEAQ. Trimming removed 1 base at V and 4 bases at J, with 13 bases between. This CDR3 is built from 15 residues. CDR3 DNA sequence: TGTGCCAGCAGCTTAGAGTTGCTGGCCTCAGAGACCCAGTACTTC. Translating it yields CASSLELLASETQYF.

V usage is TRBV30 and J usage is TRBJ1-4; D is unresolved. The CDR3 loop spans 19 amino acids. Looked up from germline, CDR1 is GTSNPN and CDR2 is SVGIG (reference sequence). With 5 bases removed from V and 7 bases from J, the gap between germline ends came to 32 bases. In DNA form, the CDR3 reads TGTGCCTGGGGCAACATCAAACAATTGAGCGGCCGGCATGCTGAAAAACTGTTTTTT. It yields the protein CAWGNIKQLSGRHAEKLFF. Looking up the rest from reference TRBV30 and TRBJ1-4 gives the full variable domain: SQTIHQWPATLVQPVGSPLSLECTVEGTSNPNLYWYRQAAGRGLQLLFYSVGIGQISSEVPQNLSASRPQDRQFILSSKKLLLSDSGFYLCAWGNIKQLSGRHAEKLFFGSGTQLSVL.

This CDR3 reads CASSPGGFRGRTDTQYF. The CDR3 DNA follows: TGTGCCAGCAGTCCCGGGGGGTTTCGGGGCCGCACAGATACGCAGTATTTT. The chain carries TRBV7-2 and TRBJ2-3; 7 positions match TRBD2. Germline trimming cut 6 bases from V and 1 base from J; bases unmatched to any gene: 13. Germline CDR1 reads SGHTA; CDR2 reads FQGNSA. The CDR3 contains 17 residues.

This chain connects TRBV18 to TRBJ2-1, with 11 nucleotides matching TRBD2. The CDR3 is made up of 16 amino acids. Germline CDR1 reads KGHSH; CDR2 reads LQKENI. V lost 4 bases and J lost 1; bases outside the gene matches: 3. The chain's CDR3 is CASSQIAGGSYNEQFF. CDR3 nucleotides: TGTGCCAGCTCACAAATAGCGGGGGGGTCCTACAATGAGCAGTTCTTC.

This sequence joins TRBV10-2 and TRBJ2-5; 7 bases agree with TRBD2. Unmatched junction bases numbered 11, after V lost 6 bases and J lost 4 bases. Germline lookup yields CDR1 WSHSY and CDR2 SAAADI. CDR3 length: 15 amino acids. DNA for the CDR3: TGCGCCAGCAGGGTCGGTCCTGGGGGGGGAGAGACCCAGTACTTC. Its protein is CASRVGPGGGETQYF.

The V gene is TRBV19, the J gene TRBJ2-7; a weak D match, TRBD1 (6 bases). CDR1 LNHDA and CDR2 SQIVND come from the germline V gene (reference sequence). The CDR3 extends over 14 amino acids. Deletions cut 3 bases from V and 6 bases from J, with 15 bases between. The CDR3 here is CASSINNRGGEQYF. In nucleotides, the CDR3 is TGTGCCAGTAGTATTAACAATCGAGGGGGCGAGCAGTACTTC.

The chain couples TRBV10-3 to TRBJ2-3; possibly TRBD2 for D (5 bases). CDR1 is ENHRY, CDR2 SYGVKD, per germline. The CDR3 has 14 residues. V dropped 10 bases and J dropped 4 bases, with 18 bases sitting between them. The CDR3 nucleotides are TGTGCCACTTCGGACTCTAACCCACCAGATACGCAGTATTTT. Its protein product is CATSDSNPPDTQYF.

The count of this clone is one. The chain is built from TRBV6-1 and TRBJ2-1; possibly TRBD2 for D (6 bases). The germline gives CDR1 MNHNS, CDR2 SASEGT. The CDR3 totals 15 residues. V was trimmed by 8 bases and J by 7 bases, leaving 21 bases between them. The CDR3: CASLWGGGMLNEQFF. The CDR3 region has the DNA TGTGCCAGCCTCTGGGGCGGCGGGATGCTTAATGAGCAGTTCTTC.